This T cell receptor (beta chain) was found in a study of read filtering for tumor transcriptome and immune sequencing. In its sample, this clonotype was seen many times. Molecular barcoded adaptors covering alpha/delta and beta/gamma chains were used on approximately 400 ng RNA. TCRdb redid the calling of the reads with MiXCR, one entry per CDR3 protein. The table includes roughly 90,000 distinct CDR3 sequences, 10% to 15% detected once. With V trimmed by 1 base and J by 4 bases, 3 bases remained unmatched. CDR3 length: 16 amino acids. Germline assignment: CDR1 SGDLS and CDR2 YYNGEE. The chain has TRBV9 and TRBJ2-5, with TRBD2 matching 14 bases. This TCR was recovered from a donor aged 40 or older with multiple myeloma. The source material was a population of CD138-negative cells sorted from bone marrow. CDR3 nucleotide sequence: TGTGCCAGCAGCGTAAGCGGACTAGCGGGAGGAGAGACCCAGTACTTC. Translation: CASSVSGLAGGETQYF.